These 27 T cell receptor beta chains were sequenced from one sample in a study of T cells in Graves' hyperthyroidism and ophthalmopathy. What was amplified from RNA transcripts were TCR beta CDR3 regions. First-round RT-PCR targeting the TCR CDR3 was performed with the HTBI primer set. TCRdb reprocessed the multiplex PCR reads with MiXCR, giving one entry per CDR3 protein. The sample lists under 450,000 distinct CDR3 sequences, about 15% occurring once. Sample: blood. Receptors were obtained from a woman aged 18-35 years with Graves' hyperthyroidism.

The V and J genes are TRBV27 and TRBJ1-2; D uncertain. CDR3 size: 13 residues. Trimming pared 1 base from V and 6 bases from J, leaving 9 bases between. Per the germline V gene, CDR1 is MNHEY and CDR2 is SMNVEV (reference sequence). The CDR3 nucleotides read TGTGCCAGCAGTTTATTGGGTCAGGATGGCTACACCTTC. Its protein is CASSLLGQDGYTF.

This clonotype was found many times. The CDR3 spells CSARRAGQINQPQHF. The CDR3 DNA is TGCAGTGCTAGAAGGGCTGGTCAGATAAATCAGCCCCAGCATTTT. The chain links TRBV20-1 to TRBJ1-5; no clear D gene. CDR3 length: 15 amino acids. The V end lost 2 bases, the J end lost 4 bases, and 15 bases lay between the germline ends. Germline V CDR1 and CDR2: DFQATT, SNEGSKA (reference sequence).

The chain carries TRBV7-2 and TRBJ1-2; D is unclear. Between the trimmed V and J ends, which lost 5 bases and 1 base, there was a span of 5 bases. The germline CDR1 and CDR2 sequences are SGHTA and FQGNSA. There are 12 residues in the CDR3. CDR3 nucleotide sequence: TGTGCCAGCAGCGTAAATAACTATGGCTACACCTTC. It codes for CASSVNNYGYTF. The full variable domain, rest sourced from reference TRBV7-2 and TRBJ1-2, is GAGVSQSPSNKVTEKGKDVELRCDPISGHTALYWYRQSLGQGLEFLIYFQGNSAPDKSGLPSDRFSAERTGGSVSTLTIQRTQQEDSAVYLCASSVNNYGYTFGSGTRLTVV.

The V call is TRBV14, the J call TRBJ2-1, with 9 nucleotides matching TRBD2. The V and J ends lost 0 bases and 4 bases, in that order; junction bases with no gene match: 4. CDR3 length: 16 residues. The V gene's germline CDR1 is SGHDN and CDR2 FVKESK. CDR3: CASSQDMTSGYNEQFF. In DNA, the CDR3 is TGTGCCAGCAGCCAAGATATGACTAGCGGATACAATGAGCAGTTCTTC.

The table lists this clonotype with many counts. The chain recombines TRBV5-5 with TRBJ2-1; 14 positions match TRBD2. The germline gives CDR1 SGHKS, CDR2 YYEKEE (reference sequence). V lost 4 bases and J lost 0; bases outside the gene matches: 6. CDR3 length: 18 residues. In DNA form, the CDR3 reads TGTGCCAGCAGCGCGGGACTAGCGGGGGCCCTCTCCTACAATGAGCAGTTCTTC. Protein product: CASSAGLAGALSYNEQFF. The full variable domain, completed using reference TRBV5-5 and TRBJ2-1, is DAGVTQSPTHLIKTRGQQVTLRCSPISGHKSVSWYQQVLGQGPQFIFQYYEKEERGRGNFPDRFSARQFPNYSSELNVNALLLGDSALYLCASSAGLAGALSYNEQFFGPGTRLTVL.

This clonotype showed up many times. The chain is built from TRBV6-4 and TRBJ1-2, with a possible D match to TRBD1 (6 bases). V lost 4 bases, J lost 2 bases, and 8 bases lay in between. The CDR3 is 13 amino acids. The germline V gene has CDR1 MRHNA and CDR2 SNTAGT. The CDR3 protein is CASSAGTNYGYTF. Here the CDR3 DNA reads TGTGCCAGCAGTGCCGGGACAAACTATGGCTACACCTTC.

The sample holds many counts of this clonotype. The CDR3 reads CASSDGEQSGYTF. The CDR3 DNA follows: TGTGCCAGCAGTGATGGGGAGCAAAGTGGCTACACCTTC. The gene calls are TRBV6-4 and TRBJ1-2, with no clear D. This CDR3 contains 13 residues. V was pared by 3 bases and J by 7 bases, with 12 bases between. CDR1 and CDR2 (germline): MRHNA, SNTAGT.

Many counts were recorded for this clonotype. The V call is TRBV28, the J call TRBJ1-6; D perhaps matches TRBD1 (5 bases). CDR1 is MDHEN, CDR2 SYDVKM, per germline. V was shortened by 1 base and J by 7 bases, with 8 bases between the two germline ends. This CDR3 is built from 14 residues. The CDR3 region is CASSLFGGNSPLHF. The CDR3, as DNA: TGTGCCAGCAGTTTATTTGGGGGAAATTCACCCCTCCACTTT.

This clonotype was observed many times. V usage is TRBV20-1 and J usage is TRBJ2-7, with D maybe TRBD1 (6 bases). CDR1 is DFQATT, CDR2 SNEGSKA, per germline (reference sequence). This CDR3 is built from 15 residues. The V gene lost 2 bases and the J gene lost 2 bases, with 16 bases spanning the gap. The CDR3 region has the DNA TGCAGTGCTAGACCCTTAACAGGGAACGCCTACGAGCAGTACTTC. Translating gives CSARPLTGNAYEQYF.

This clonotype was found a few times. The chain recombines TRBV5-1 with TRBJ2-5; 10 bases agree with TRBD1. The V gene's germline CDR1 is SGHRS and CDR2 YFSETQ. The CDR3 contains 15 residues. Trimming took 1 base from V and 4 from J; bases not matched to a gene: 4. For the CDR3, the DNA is TGCGCCAGCAGCTTGACGGGACAGGGGCCAGAGACCCAGTACTTC. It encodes CASSLTGQGPETQYF.

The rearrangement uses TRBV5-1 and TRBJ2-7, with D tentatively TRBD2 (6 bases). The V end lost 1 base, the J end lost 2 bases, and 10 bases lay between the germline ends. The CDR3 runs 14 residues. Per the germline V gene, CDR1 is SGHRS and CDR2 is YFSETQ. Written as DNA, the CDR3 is TGCGCCAGCAGCTTGCGGGACTCAACCTACGAGCAGTACTTC. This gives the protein CASSLRDSTYEQYF.

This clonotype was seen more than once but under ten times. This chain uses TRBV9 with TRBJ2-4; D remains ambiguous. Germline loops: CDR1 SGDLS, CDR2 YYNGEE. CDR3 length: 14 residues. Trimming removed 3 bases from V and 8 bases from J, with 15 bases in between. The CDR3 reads CASSDVLESDIQYF. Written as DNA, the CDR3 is TGTGCCAGCAGCGACGTTCTCGAGTCGGACATTCAGTACTTC.

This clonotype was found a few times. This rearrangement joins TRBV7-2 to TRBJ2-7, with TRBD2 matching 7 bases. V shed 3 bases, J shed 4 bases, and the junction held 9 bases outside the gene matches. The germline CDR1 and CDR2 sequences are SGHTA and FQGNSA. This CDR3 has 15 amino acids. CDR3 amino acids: CASSLSAGLMYEQYF. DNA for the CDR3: TGTGCCAGCAGCTTGTCAGCGGGACTTATGTACGAGCAGTACTTC.

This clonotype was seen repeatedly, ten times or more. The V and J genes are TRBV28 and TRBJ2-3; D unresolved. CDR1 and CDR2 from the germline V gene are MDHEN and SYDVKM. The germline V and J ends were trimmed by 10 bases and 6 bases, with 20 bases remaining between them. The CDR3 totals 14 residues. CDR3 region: CATGWPERGDTQYF. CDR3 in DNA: TGTGCCACCGGCTGGCCGGAGAGAGGCGATACGCAGTATTTT.

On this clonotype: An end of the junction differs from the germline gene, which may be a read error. CDR3 protein: CVSSERVAGVSSGANVLTF. CDR3 in DNA: TGTGTCAGCAGTGAAAGGGTAGCGGGAGTGAGCTCTGGGGCCAACGTCCTGACTTTC. The chain is built from TRBV6-1 and TRBJ2-6; 9 bases map to TRBD2. The germline V gene encodes CDR1 MNHNS and CDR2 SASEGT. The CDR3 is made up of 19 amino acids.

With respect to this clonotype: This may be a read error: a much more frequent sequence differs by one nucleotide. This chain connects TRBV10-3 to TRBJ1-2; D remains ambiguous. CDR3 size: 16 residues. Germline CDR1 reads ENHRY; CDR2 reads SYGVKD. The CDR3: CTISDRVSSTNYGYTF. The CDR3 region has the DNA TGTACCATCAGTGATCGGGTTTCTTCCACTAACTATGGCTACACCTTC.

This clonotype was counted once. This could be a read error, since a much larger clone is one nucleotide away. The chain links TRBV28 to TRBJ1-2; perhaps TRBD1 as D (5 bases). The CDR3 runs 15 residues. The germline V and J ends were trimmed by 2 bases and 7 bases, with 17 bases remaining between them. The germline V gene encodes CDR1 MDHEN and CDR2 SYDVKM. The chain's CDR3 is CASSLIWGLGPGYTF. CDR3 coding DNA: TGTGCCAGCAGTTTAATCTGGGGGTTGGGTCCTGGCTACACCTTC.

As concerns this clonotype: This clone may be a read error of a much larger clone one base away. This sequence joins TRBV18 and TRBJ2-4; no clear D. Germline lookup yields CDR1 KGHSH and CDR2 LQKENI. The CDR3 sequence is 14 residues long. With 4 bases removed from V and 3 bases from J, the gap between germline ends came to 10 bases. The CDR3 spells CASSLWNGKNIQYF. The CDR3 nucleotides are TGTGCCAGCTCACTGTGGAATGGCAAAAACATTCAGTACTTC. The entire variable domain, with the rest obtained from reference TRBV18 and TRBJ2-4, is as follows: NAGVMQNPRHLVRRRGQEARLRCSPMKGHSHVYWYRQLPEEGLKFMVYLQKENIIDESGMPKERFSAEFPKEGPSILRIQQVVRGDSAAYFCASSLWNGKNIQYFGAGTRLSVL.

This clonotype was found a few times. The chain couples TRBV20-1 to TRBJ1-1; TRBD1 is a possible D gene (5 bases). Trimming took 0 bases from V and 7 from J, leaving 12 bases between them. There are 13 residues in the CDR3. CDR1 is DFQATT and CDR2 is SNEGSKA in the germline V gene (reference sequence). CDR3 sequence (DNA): TGCAGTGCTAGAGAAGGGACCAAGTTTGAAGCTTTCTTT. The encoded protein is CSAREGTKFEAFF.

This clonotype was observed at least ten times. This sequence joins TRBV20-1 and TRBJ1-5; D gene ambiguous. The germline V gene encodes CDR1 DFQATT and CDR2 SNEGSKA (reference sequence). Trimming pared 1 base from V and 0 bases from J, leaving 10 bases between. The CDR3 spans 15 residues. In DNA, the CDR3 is TGCAGTGCTAGAGTGTCAGAGTATAGCAATCAGCCCCAGCATTTT. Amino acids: CSARVSEYSNQPQHF.

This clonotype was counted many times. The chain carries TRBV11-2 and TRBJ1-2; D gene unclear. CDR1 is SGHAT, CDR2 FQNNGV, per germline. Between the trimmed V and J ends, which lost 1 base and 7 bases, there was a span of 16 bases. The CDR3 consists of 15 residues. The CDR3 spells CASSLVRHQKGGYTF. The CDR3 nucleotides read TGTGCCAGCAGCTTAGTGCGACATCAAAAGGGTGGCTACACCTTC.

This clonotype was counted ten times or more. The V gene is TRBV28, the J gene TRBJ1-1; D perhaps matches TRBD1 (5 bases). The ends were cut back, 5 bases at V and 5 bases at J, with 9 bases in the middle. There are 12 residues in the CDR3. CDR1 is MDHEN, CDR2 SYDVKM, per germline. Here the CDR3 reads CASSTRGTEAFF. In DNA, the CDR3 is TGTGCCAGCAGTACGAGGGGAACTGAAGCTTTCTTT.

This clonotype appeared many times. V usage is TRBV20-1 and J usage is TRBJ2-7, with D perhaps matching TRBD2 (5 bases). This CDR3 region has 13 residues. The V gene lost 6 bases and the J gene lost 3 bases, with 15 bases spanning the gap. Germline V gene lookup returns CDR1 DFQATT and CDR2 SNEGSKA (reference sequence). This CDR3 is CSARNSRDYEQYF. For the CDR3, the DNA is TGCAGTGCCCGAAACTCTCGGGACTACGAGCAGTACTTC.

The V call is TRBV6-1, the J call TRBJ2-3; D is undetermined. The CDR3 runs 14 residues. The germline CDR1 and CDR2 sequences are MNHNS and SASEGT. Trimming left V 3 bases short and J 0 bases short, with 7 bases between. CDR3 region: CASSDTTSTDTQYF. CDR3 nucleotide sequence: TGTGCCAGCAGTGACACTACTAGCACAGATACGCAGTATTTT.

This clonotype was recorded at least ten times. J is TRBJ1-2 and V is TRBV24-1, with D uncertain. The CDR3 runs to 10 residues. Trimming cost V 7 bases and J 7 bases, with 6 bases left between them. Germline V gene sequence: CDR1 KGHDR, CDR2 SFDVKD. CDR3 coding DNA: TGTGCCACCAGGCTCACTGGCTACACCTTC. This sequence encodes CATRLTGYTF.

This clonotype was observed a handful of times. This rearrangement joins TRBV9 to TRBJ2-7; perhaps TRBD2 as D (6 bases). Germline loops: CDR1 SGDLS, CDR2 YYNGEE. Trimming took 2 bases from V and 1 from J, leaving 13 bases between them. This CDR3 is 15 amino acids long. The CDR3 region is CASSVGGDSSYEQYF. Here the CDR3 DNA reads TGTGCCAGCAGCGTTGGCGGGGATTCATCCTACGAGCAGTACTTC. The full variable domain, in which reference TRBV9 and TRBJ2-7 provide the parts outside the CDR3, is DSGVTQTPKHLITATGQRVTLRCSPRSGDLSVYWYQQSLDQGLQFLIQYYNGEERAKGNILERFSAQQFPDLHSELNLSSLELGDSALYFCASSVGGDSSYEQYFGPGTRLTVT.

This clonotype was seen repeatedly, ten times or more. CDR3 in DNA: TGCGCCAGCAGCTTGGGGACAGGGACCGAGGAGCAGTACTTC. This sequence encodes CASSLGTGTEEQYF. The rearrangement uses TRBV5-1 and TRBJ2-7, with 8 positions matching TRBD1. The CDR3 has 14 amino acids. The V gene end was trimmed by 0 bases and the J gene end by 7 bases; junction bases not matched to a gene: 6. CDR1 and CDR2 from the germline V gene are SGHRS and YFSETQ.